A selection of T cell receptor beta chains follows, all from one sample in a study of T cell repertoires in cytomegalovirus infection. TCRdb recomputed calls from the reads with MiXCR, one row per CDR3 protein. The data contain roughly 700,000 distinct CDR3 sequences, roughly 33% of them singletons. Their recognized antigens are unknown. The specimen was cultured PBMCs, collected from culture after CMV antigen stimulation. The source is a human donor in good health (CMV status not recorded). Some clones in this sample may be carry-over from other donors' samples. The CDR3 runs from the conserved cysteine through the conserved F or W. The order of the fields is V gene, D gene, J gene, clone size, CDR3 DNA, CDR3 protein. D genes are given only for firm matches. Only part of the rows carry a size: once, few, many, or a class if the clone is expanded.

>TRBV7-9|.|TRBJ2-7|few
TGTGCCAGCAGCTTGGGCAACGACAGGCTCTACGAGCAGTACTTC
CASSLGNDRLYEQYF
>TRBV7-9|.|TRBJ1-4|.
TGTGCCAGCAGCCCCTCGATGACACCCAATGAAAAACTGTTTTTT
CASSPSMTPNEKLFF
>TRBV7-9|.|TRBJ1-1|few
TGTGCCGTTGGCACTGAAGCTTTCTTT
CAVGTEAFF
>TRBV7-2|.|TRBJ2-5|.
TGTGCCAGCAGCTTGAAATGGGGCCAAGAGACCCAGTACTTC
CASSLKWGQETQYF
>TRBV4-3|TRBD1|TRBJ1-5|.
TGCGCCAGCAGCCAAGATCCACCGAGAGGGGGCCAAAATCAGCCCCAGCATTTT
CASSQDPPRGGQNQPQHF
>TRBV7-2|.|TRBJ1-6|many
TGTGCCAGTCAGGGCTATAATTCACCCCTCCACTTT
CASQGYNSPLHF
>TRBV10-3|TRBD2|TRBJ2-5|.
TGTGCCATCAGTGCTCGGACTAGCGGGGGGGCGGAGACCCAGTACTTC
CAISARTSGGAETQYF
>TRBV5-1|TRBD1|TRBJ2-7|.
TGCGCCAGCAGCGAGGGGACAGGGGTAAACGAGCAGTACTTC
CASSEGTGVNEQYF
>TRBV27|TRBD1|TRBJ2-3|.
TGTGCCAGCACCTCGACAGGGAGCCGGACAGATACGCAGTATTTT
CASTSTGSRTDTQYF
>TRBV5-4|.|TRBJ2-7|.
TGTGCCAGCAGCCAGGGGTGGGGGGCGTACGAGCAGTACTTC
CASSQGWGAYEQYF
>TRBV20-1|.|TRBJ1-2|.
TGCAGTGCTAGACCGGTCGGGAAACGGGGCTACACCTTC
CSARPVGKRGYTF
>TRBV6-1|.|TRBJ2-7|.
TGTGCCAGCAGTGAAGTGGTACCCTTGGCCTACGAGCAGTACTTC
CASSEVVPLAYEQYF
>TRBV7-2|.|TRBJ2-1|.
TGTGCCAGCAGCTTTATGGTAAGGAATGAGCAGTTCTTC
CASSFMVRNEQFF
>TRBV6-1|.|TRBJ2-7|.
TGTGCCGCGCTGGAAGGCGAGCAGTACTTC
CAALEGEQYF
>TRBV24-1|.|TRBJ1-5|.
TGTGCCACCAGTGATTTCGGCTCCAATCAGCCCCAGCATTTT
CATSDFGSNQPQHF
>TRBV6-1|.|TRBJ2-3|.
TGTGCCAGCAGTGAACCTACAGCCCGGGCAGATACGCAGTATTTT
CASSEPTARADTQYF
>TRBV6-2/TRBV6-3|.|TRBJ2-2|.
TGTGCCAGCATGGAAAGGCGCACCAAGAGCACCGGGGAGCTGTTTTTT
CASMERRTKSTGELFF